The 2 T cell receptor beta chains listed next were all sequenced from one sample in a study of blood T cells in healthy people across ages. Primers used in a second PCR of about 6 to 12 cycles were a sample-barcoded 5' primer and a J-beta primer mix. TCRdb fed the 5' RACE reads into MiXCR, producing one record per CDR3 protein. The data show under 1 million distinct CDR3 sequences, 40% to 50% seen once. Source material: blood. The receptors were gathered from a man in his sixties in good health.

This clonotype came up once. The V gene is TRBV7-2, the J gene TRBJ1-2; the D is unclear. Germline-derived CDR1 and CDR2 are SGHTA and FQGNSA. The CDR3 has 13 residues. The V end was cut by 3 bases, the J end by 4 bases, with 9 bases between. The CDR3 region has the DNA TGTGCCAGCAGCTTTAACGGACTCTATGGCTACACCTTC. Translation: CASSFNGLYGYTF.

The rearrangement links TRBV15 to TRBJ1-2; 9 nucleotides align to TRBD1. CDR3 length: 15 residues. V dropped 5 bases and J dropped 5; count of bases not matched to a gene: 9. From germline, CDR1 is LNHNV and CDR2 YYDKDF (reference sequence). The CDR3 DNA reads TGTGCCACCAGCCCTCGACAGGGGGTAGGGTATGGCTACACCTTC. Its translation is CATSPRQGVGYGYTF.